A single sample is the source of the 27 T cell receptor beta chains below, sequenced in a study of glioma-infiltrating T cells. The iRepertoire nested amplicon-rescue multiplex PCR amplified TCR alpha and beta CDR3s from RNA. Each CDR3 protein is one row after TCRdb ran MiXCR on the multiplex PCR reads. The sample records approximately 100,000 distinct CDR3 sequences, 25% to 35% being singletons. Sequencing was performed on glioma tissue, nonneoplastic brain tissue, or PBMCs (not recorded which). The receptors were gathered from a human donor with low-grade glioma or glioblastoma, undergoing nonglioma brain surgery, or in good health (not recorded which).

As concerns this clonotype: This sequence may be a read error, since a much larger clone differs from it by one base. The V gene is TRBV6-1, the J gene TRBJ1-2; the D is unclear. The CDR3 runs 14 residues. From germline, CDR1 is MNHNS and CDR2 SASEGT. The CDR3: CASSPRTPSGGYNF. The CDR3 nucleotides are TGTGCCAGCAGTCCCCGGACCCCCTCGGGCGGCTACAACTTC.

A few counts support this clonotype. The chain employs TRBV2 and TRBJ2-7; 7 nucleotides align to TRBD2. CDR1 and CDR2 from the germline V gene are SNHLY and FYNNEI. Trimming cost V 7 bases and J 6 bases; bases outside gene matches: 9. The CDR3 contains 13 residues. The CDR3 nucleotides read TGTGCCAGCAATGGGGGGGTAGTTTCCGAGCAGTACTTC. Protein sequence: CASNGGVVSEQYF.

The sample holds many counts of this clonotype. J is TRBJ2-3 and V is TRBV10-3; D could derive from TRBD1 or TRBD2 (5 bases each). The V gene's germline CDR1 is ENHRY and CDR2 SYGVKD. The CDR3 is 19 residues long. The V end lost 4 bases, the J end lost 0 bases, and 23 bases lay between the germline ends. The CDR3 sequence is CAISAAGTESLFSTDTQYF. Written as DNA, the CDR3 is TGTGCCATCAGTGCTGCAGGGACCGAGAGCCTCTTTAGCACAGATACGCAGTATTTT.

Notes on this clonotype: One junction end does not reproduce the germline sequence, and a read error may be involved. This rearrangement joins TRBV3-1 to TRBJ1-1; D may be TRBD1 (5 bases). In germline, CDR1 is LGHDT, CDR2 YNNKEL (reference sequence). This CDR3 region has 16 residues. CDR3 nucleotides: TGTGCCAGCAGACAAGGGGTAACCCAGGGAAGCACTGAAGCTTTCTTT. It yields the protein CASRQGVTQGSTEAFF. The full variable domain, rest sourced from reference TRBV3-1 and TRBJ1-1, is DTAVSQTPKYLVTQMGNDKSIKCEQNLGHDTMYWYKQDSKKFLKIMFSYNNKELIINETVPNRFSPKSPDKAHLNLHINSLELGDSAVYFCASRQGVTQGSTEAFFGQGTRLTVV.

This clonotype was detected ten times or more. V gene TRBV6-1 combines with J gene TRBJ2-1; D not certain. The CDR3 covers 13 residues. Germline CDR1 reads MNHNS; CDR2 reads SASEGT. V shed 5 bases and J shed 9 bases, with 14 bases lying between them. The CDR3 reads CASSSPRPGEQFF. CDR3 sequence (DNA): TGTGCCAGCAGTTCCCCCCGGCCAGGTGAGCAGTTCTTC.

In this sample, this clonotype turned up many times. Here the CDR3 reads CASSAGPTNTEAFF. Here the CDR3 DNA reads TGTGCCAGTAGTGCGGGACCGACGAACACTGAAGCTTTCTTT. The rearrangement uses TRBV19 and TRBJ1-1; possible D gene TRBD1, 5 bases. V gave up 5 bases and J gave up 1 base, with 11 bases separating them. The CDR3 consists of 14 residues. From germline, CDR1 is LNHDA and CDR2 SQIVND (reference sequence).

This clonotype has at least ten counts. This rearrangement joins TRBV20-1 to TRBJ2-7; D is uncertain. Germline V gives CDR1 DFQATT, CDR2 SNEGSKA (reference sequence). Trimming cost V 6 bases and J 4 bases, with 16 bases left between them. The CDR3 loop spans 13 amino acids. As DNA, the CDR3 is TGCAGTGCCGGCACGCCTGCTATATACGAGCAGTACTTC. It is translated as CSAGTPAIYEQYF.

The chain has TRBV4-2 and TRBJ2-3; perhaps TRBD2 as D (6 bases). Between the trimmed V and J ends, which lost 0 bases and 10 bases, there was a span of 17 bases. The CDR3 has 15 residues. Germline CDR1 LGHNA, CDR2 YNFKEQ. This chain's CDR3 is CASSQDRLAGQPQYF. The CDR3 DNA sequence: TGTGCCAGCAGCCAAGATCGCCTCGCGGGGCAACCGCAGTATTTT.

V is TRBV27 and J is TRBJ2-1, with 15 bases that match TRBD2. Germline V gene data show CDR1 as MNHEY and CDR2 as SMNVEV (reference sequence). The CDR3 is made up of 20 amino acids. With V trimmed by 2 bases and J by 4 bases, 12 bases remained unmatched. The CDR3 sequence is CASSLDKGLAGGTLYNEQFF. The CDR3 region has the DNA TGTGCCAGCAGTTTAGATAAGGGACTAGCGGGGGGTACTCTTTACAATGAGCAGTTCTTC.

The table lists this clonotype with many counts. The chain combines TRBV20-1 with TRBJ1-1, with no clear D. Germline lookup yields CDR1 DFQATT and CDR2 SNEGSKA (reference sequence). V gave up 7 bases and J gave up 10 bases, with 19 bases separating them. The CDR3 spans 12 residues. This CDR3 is CSGLGPSVGAFF. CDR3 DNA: TGCAGTGGTTTGGGTCCGTCGGTTGGAGCTTTCTTT.

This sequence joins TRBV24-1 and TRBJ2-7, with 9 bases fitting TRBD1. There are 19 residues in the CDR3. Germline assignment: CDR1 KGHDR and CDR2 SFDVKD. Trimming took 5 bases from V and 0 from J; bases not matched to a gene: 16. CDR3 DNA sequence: TGTGCCACCAGTGCCCTGGGACAGGGCAGGTTAACCAGCTCCTACGAGCAGTACTTC. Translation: CATSALGQGRLTSSYEQYF.

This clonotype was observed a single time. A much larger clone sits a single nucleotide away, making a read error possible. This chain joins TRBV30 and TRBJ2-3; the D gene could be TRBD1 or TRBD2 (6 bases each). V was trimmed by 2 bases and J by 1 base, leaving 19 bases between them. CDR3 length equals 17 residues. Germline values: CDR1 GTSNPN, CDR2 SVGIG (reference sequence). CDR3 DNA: TGTGCCTGGAGTACCTTTCAAACTAGGGGGGGCACAGATACGCAGTATTTT. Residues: CAWSTFQTRGGTDTQYF.

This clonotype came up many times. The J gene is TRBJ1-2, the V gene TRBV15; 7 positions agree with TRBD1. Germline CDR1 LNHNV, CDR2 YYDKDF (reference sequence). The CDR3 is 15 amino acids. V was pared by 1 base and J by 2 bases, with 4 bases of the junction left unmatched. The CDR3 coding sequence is TGTGCCACCAGCAGAGGCCCGGGACAGAACTATGGCTACACCTTC. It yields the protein CATSRGPGQNYGYTF.

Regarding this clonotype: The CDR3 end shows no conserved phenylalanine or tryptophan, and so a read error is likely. In DNA, the CDR3 is TGTGCCAGCAGCCCCACAGGGCCTGAAGCTTTCCTT. It specifies CASSPTGPEAFL. The chain recombines TRBV7-2 with TRBJ1-1; D possibly corresponds to TRBD1 (6 bases). The germline CDR1 and CDR2 sequences are SGHTA and FQGNSA. CDR3 size: 12 residues. V was cut by 5 bases and J by 6 bases, with 10 bases left in between.

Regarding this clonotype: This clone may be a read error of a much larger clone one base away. The CDR3 reads CASTPLPLGTEASF. DNA for the CDR3: TGTGCCAGCACCCCGCTGCCTTTAGGCACTGAAGCTTCCTTT. The chain combines TRBV27 with TRBJ1-1; D remains unclear. The CDR3 runs 14 residues. Per the germline V gene, CDR1 is MNHEY and CDR2 is SMNVEV (reference sequence).

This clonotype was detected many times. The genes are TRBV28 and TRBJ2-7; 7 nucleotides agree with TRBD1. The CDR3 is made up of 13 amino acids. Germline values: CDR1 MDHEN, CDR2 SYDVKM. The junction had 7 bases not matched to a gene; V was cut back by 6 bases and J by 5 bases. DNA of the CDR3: TGTGCCAGCAGACCCGACAGGGCCCACGAGCAGTACTTC. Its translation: CASRPDRAHEQYF.

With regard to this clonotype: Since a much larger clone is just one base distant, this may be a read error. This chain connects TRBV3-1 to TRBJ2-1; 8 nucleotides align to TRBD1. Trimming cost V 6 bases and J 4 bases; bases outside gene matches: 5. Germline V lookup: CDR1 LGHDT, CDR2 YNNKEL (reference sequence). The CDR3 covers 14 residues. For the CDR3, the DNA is TGTGCCAGCAGTCCCGGGACAGGTTACAATGAGCAGTTCTTC. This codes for CASSPGTGYNEQFF.

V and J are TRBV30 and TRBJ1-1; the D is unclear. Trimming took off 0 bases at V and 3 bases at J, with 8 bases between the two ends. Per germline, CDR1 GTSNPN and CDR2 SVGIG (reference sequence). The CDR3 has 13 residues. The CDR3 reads CAWSVGGYTEAFF. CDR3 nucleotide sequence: TGTGCCTGGAGTGTAGGTGGATACACTGAAGCTTTCTTT.

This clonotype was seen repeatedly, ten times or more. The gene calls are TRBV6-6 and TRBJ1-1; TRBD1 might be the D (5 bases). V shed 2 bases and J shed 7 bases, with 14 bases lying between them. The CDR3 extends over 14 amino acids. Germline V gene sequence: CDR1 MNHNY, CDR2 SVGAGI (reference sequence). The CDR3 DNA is TGTGCCAGCAGTTACCAGACAGTGGAAAGTGAAGCTTTCTTT. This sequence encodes CASSYQTVESEAFF.

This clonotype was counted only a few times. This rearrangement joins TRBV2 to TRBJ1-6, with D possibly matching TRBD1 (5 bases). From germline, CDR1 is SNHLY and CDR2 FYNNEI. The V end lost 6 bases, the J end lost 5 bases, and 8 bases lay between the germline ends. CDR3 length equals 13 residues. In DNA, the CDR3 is TGTGCCAGCAGGACAGTCAATAATTCACCCCTCCACTTT. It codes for CASRTVNNSPLHF.

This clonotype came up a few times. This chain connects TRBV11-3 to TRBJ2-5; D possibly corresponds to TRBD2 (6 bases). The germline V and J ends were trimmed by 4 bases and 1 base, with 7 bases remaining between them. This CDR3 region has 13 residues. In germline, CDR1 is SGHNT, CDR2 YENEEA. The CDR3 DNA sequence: TGTGCCAGCAGCTCGGGACTCCAAGAGACCCAGTACTTC. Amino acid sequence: CASSSGLQETQYF.

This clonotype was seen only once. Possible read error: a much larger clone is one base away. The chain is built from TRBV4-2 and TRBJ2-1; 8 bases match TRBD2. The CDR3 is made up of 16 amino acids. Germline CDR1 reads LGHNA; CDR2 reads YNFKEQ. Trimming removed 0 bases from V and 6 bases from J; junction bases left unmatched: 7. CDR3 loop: CASSQDVERECNEQFF. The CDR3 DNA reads TGTGCCAGCAGCCAAGACGTCGAGCGGGAGTGCAATGAGCAGTTCTTC.

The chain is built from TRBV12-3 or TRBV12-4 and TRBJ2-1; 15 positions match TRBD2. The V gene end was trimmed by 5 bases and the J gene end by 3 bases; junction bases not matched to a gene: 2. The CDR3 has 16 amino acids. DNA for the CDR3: TGTGCCAGCAGTCCGGGACTAGCGGGGGGCTACAATGAGCAGTTCTTC. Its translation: CASSPGLAGGYNEQFF.

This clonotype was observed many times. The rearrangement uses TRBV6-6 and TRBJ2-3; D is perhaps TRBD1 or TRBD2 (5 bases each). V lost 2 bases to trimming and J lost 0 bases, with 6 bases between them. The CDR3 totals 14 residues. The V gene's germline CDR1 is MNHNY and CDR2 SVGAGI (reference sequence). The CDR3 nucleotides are TGTGCCAGCAGTTACCGGGACAGCACAGATACGCAGTATTTT. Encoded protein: CASSYRDSTDTQYF.

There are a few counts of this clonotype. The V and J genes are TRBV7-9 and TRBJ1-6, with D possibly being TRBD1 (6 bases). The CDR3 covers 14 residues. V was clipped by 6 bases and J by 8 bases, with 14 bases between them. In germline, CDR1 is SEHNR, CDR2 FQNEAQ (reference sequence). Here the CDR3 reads CASRWQGTDSPLHF. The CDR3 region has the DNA TGTGCCAGCAGGTGGCAGGGGACGGATTCACCCCTCCACTTT.

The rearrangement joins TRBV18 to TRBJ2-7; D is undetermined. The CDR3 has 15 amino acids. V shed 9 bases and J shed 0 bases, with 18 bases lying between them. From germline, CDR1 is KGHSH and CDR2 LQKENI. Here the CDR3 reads CARSERLTDSYEQYF. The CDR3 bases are TGTGCCAGATCCGAGAGATTGACGGACTCCTACGAGCAGTACTTC. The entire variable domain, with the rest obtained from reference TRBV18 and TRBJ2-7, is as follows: NAGVMQNPRHLVRRRGQEARLRCSPMKGHSHVYWYRQLPEEGLKFMVYLQKENIIDESGMPKERFSAEFPKEGPSILRIQQVVRGDSAAYFCARSERLTDSYEQYFGPGTRLTVT.

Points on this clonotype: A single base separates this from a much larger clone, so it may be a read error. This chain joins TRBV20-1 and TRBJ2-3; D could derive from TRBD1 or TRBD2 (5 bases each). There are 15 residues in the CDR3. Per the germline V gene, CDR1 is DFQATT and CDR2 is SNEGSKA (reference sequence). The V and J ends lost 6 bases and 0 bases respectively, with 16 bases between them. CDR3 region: CSAIPRGLSTDTQYF. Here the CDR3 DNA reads TGCAGTGCGATTCCCCGGGGCCTAAGCACAGATACGCAGTATTTT.